The 18 T cell receptor beta chains reported below all come from one sample, sequenced in a study of response to subunit inactivated influenza vaccine. TCRdb re-called the RT-PCR reads through MiXCR, storing one row per CDR3 protein. The sample gives hundreds of thousands of distinct CDR3 sequences, about 11% of which show up once; about a tenth is in the top ten. The specimen was PBMCs from blood, collected on the day of vaccination. The origin of the receptors is a man aged 45-65 years who received an inactivated influenza vaccine.

The chain couples TRBV9 to TRBJ2-5; perhaps TRBD1 as D (8 bases). Germline V gene sequence: CDR1 SGDLS, CDR2 YYNGEE. Trimming removed 0 bases at V and 3 bases at J, with 18 bases between. CDR3 length equals 17 residues. The CDR3 is CASSVATQGAGEETQYF. CDR3 in DNA: TGTGCCAGCAGCGTAGCTACTCAGGGGGCGGGAGAAGAGACCCAGTACTTC.

This chain links TRBV24-1 with TRBJ2-5; TRBD1 aligns across 9 bases. Germline-derived CDR1 and CDR2 are KGHDR and SFDVKD. The CDR3 has 16 amino acids. V lost 4 bases and J lost 4; bases outside the gene matches: 9. The DNA of the CDR3 is TGTGCCACCAGTGAATCGGGACAGGGCGGAGGAGAGACCCAGTACTTC. Its protein is CATSESGQGGGETQYF.

This clonotype was counted ten times or more. The chain joins TRBV28 to TRBJ2-1, with D possibly TRBD1 on 5 matching bases. Looked up from germline, CDR1 is MDHEN and CDR2 is SYDVKM. V was clipped by 3 bases and J by 7 bases, with 10 bases between them. The CDR3 totals 13 residues. CDR3 loop: CASSFAGNNEQFF. The CDR3 DNA follows: TGTGCCAGCAGTTTTGCAGGGAATAATGAGCAGTTCTTC.

In this sample, this clonotype turned up a few times. The gene calls are TRBV6-5 and TRBJ2-7, with D perhaps matching TRBD1 or TRBD2 (6 bases each). Germline CDR1 MNHEY, CDR2 SVGAGI. This CDR3 has 14 amino acids. The V gene lost 0 bases and the J gene lost 7 bases, with 13 bases spanning the gap. CDR3 nucleotides: TGTGCCAGCAGTTACTCGAGGGAAGGGGGGGAGCAGTACTTC. It translates to CASSYSREGGEQYF.

This clonotype was seen many times. The rearrangement uses TRBV12-3 or TRBV12-4 and TRBJ1-4; D possibly corresponds to TRBD1 (5 bases). The CDR3 has 14 residues. V lost 1 base and J 10 bases, leaving 13 bases between the germline ends. The DNA for the CDR3 is TGTGCCAGCAGTTTAGAGGGACTTACGGGAAAACTGTTTTTT. This translates into CASSLEGLTGKLFF.

This clonotype was picked up a small number of times. The rearrangement links TRBV29-1 to TRBJ1-1; 7 positions agree with TRBD1. Germline V gives CDR1 SQVTM, CDR2 ANQGSEA. V trimming: 5 bases; J trimming: 7 bases; junction bases outside the gene matches: 10. The CDR3 has 13 amino acids. The CDR3 DNA reads as TGCAGCGTTAGCCATCCGGGACAGATTGAAGCTTTCTTT. This codes for CSVSHPGQIEAFF.

This clonotype was seen only a few times. The V gene is TRBV28, the J gene TRBJ2-7, with TRBD1 identical over 9 bases. CDR1 is MDHEN and CDR2 is SYDVKM in the germline V gene. Unmatched junction bases numbered 9, after V lost 1 base and J lost 2 bases. This CDR3 is 17 amino acids long. CDR3 DNA sequence: TGTGCCAGCAGTTTATCCACAGGGGGCAGGCTGGCCTACGAGCAGTACTTC. This encodes CASSLSTGGRLAYEQYF.

This clonotype has more than one count but fewer than ten. V and J are TRBV6-1 and TRBJ2-7; possibly TRBD2 for D (5 bases). Germline V gene sequence: CDR1 MNHNS, CDR2 SASEGT. The CDR3 totals 15 residues. Trimming shortened V by 5 bases and J by 3 bases, and 17 bases separated the two germline ends. CDR3 coding DNA: TGTGCCAGCAGTAAGACCCGGACGGGAAGCTACGAGCAGTACTTC. This encodes CASSKTRTGSYEQYF.

This chain links TRBV3-1 with TRBJ2-3; D is ambiguous. V was shortened by 6 bases and J by 2 bases, with 6 bases between the two germline ends. The V gene's germline CDR1 is LGHDT and CDR2 YNNKEL (reference sequence). The CDR3 totals 12 residues. Here the CDR3 reads CASRANTDTQYF. The CDR3 DNA reads TGTGCCAGCAGAGCGAACACAGATACGCAGTATTTT.

This chain links TRBV6-5 with TRBJ2-3; TRBD1 is a possible D gene (6 bases). The germline gives CDR1 MNHEY, CDR2 SVGAGI. The CDR3 has 16 residues. Between the trimmed V and J ends, which lost 4 bases and 4 bases, there was a span of 18 bases. The CDR3 sequence is CASSSPLDRTPDTQYF. For the CDR3, the DNA is TGTGCCAGCAGTTCCCCACTCGACAGGACACCAGATACGCAGTATTTT.

This clonotype has just a few counts. The chain couples TRBV5-1 to TRBJ2-2; 8 bases fit TRBD1. This CDR3 contains 17 residues. Germline loops: CDR1 SGHRS, CDR2 YFSETQ. Trimming at V came to 7 bases and at J to 1 base, leaving 12 bases not matched to a gene. As DNA, the CDR3 is TGCGCCAGCGGAAGACTCCCCGGACAGGGGAACACCGGGGAGCTGTTTTTT. Amino acids: CASGRLPGQGNTGELFF.

The gene calls are TRBV20-1 and TRBJ2-3, with no clear D. In germline, CDR1 is DFQATT, CDR2 SNEGSKA (reference sequence). The CDR3 has 11 residues. V was clipped by 5 bases and J by 6 bases, with 9 bases between them. This CDR3 reads CSARNVDTQYF. For the CDR3, the DNA is TGCAGTGCTCGTAACGTGGATACGCAGTATTTT.

This chain connects TRBV7-6 to TRBJ2-1; D ambiguous. CDR3 length: 13 amino acids. Germline V CDR1 and CDR2: SGHVS, FNYEAQ. V gave up 1 base and J gave up 6 bases, with 7 bases separating them. For the CDR3, the DNA is TGTGCCAGCAGCTTAGGGGGTTTCAATGAGCAGTTCTTC. Its translation: CASSLGGFNEQFF.

This clonotype was picked up a small number of times. The CDR3 region has the DNA TGTGCCAGCAGTGGGACGCCGGGACAGGGAGAATTCAATGAGCAGTTCTTC. Its translation is CASSGTPGQGEFNEQFF. The chain combines TRBV6-4 with TRBJ2-1; 9 bases line up with TRBD1. Germline CDR1 reads MRHNA; CDR2 reads SNTAGT. V was clipped by 4 bases and J by 6 bases; unmatched bases: 13. This CDR3 region has 17 residues.

This sequence joins TRBV20-1 and TRBJ2-7, with TRBD2 as a possible D gene (6 bases). CDR1 DFQATT and CDR2 SNEGSKA come from the germline V gene (reference sequence). This CDR3 is 15 amino acids long. V was shortened by 0 bases and J by 3 bases, with 15 bases between the two germline ends. CDR3 sequence reads: CSARDSGGARYEQYF. CDR3 nucleotides: TGCAGTGCTAGAGATTCGGGCGGGGCCCGCTACGAGCAGTACTTC.

This clonotype has only a few counts. The chain carries TRBV4-3 and TRBJ2-5; 8 nucleotides agree with TRBD2. The germline gives CDR1 LGHNA, CDR2 YSLEER. V was pared by 0 bases and J by 5 bases, with 8 bases of the junction left unmatched. The CDR3 loop spans 16 amino acids. CDR3 region: CASSQDIGLASETQYF. CDR3 nucleotides: TGCGCCAGCAGCCAAGATATTGGACTAGCTTCTGAGACCCAGTACTTC.

The V and J genes are TRBV6-1 and TRBJ2-7; TRBD2 aligns across 9 bases. The germline V gene has CDR1 MNHNS and CDR2 SASEGT. V lost 2 bases and J lost 0; bases outside the gene matches: 5. The CDR3 contains 16 residues. The CDR3 region is CASSEYGSGGSYEQYF. The CDR3 DNA follows: TGTGCCAGCAGTGAATATGGTAGCGGGGGCTCCTACGAGCAGTACTTC.

This clonotype was detected only a few times. The chain has TRBV7-9 and TRBJ2-5, with D maybe TRBD2 (6 bases). Germline-derived CDR1 and CDR2 are SEHNR and FQNEAQ (reference sequence). Trimming left V 2 bases short and J 2 bases short, with 12 bases between. The CDR3 runs to 15 residues. CDR3 sequence reads: CASSLRGSPQETQYF. CDR3 bases: TGTGCCAGCAGCTTACGGGGGTCCCCACAAGAGACCCAGTACTTC.